The sequence of this T cell receptor beta chain was determined in a study of blood T cell repertoires in COVID-19 (dated by TCRdb to 2018 to 2020). About the full investigation: Samples from collaborators originated in the United States, Italy and Spain and spanned both the acute and convalescent phases of COVID-19. HLA class I and class II types, where available, came from metadata supplied by the sample provider rather than from assay-based typing. Deeply sampled blood TCRbeta repertoires from subjects exposed to, actively infected with, or recovered from COVID-19 were included in the dataset. The samples were drawn from two sources: the first 160 participants of the ongoing ImmuneRACE study, and 1,000 to 1,500 subjects contributed by 6 global collaborators. The material from the prospective study consisted of cDNA or gDNA derived from T cells, B-cell-depleted T cells, or PBMCs. A de-identified subject ID, COVID-19 status, age in years and sex were almost always included in the sample metadata. The repertoires were released in a freely available public database intended as a resource for research on the immune response to SARS-CoV-2.

The immunoSEQ Assay, a bias-controlled multiplex PCR, was used to amplify TCRbeta CDR3 regions from genomic DNA. As for how the authors treated the data: Within the assay, amplification of reference gene primers was used to estimate how many nucleated cells each sample contained. Sequence reads were collapsed and filtered to measure the absolute abundance of every unique TCRbeta CDR3 rearrangement. Productive Simpson clonality was computed per sample as the square root of Simpson's diversity index over productive rearrangements. The source is immuneACCESS, and TCRdb retained only in-frame sequences with V and J called. Part of the clones is not carried over; for the studies checked, unresolved V genes explain less than half of this, and the remainder is unexplained. The V and J calls and clone size come from that table; D and trimming were worked out from the DNA. This sample gives some 260,000 clones in total; roughly 80% of them show up just once. In total, the top ten clones hold about 9% of the sample.

To note about this clone: It has no known antigen specificity. Base quality data are lacking; no much larger clone is found one base away.

Whole blood was collected in K2EDTA tubes by collaborating institutions according to the institutions' own protocols. For TCRbeta analysis, collaborators shipped samples as frozen whole blood, isolated PBMCs, or DNA extracted from either of those sample types. Here is what the overall study found, with its caveats: Clinical and demographic metadata were provided uncurated, with the amount varying by source and participant.

V was cut back by 3 bases and J by 6 bases, leaving a gap of 9 bases between them. Including cysteine and phenylalanine, the CDR3 has 14 amino acids. Of all the DNA, just the CDR3 is kept, 42 bases in frame from base 1. For CDR1 and CDR2, the germline V gene lists KGHSH and LQKENI. Sequencing input: peripheral blood. This sequence was found in a man aged 80 or over with acute or convalescent COVID-19. In this chain, TRBV18 is recombined with TRBJ1-6; TRBD1 is a possible D gene, resting on 6 matching bases. The bases are TGTGCCAGCTCACCCGGACAGTTTAATTCACCCCTCCACTTT. Its product reads: CASSPGQFNSPLHF. The entire variable domain, with the stretches around the CDR3 drawn from the reference TRBV18 and TRBJ1-6 proteins, is NAGVMQNPRHLVRRRGQEARLRCSPMKGHSHVYWYRQLPEEGLKFMVYLQKENIIDESGMPKERFSAEFPKEGPSILRIQQVVRGDSAAYFCASSPGQFNSPLHFGNGTRLTVT.